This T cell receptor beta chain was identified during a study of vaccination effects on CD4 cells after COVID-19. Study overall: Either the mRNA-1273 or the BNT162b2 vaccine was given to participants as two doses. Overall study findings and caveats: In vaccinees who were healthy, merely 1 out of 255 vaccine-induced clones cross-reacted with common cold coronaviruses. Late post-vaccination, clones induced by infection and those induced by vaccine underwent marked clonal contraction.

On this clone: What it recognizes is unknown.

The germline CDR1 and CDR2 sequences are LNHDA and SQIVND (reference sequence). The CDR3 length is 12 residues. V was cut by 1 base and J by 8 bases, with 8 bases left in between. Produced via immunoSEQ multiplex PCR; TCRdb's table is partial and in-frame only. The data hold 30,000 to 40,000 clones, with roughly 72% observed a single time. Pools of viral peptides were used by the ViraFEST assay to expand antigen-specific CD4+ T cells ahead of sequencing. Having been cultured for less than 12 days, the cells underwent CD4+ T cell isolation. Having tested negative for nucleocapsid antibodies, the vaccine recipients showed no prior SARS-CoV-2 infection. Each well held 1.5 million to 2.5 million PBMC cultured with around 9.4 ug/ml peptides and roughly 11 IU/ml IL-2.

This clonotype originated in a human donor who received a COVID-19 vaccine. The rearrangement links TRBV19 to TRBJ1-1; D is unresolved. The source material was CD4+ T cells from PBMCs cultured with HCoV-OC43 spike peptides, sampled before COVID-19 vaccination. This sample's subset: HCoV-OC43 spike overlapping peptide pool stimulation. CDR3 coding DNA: TGTGCCAGTAGTATAGGTCGTGTGGAAGCTTTCTTT. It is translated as CASSIGRVEAFF.